The 7 T cell receptor beta chains listed next were all sequenced from one sample in a study of T cell responses to AZD1222 COVID-19 vaccine. Assay used: immunoSEQ multiplex PCR; TCRdb lists only in-frame clones, some missing. The sample yields about 150,000 clones, 75% to 90% seen once. Here the sequenced sample was peripheral blood, taken 28 days after the second AZD1222 dose. The receptors stem from an adult who received the AZD1222 COVID-19 vaccine.

J is TRBJ2-7 and V is TRBV6-5; TRBD2 is a possible D gene (6 bases). Between the trimmed V and J ends, which lost 5 bases and 6 bases, there was a span of 14 bases. Germline V lookup: CDR1 MNHEY, CDR2 SVGAGI. The CDR3 totals 13 residues. The CDR3 nucleotides read TGTGCCAGCAGTCGGGTCGGGGGAGGCGAGCAGTACTTC. Its translation: CASSRVGGGEQYF.

The J gene is TRBJ2-1, the V gene TRBV19, with D possibly matching TRBD2 (5 bases). The CDR3 is 13 residues long. Looked up from germline, CDR1 is LNHDA and CDR2 is SQIVND (reference sequence). The ends were cut back, 7 bases at V and 8 bases at J, with 15 bases in the middle. CDR3 residues: CASTWRAGDEQFF. CDR3 in DNA: TGTGCCAGTACTTGGCGGGCTGGCGATGAGCAGTTCTTC.

This chain connects TRBV29-1 to TRBJ2-3, with 9 bases matching TRBD1. V lost 5 bases, J lost 2 bases, and 5 bases stayed unmatched. Germline V CDR1 and CDR2: SQVTM, ANQGSEA. This CDR3 has 14 residues. The CDR3 coding sequence is TGCAGCGTTCGGGACAGGGCACTCACAGATACGCAGTATTTT. It is translated as CSVRDRALTDTQYF.

The rearrangement uses TRBV7-3 and TRBJ2-1; D gene ambiguous. The V and J ends lost 1 base and 9 bases respectively, with 22 bases between them. The CDR3 runs to 17 residues. CDR1 SGHTA and CDR2 FQGTGA come from the germline V gene. CDR3 residues: CASSLMPSVERLGEQFF. The DNA of the CDR3 is TGTGCCAGCAGCTTAATGCCTTCGGTAGAACGATTGGGTGAGCAGTTCTTC. Full variable domain (rest looked up from reference TRBV7-3 and TRBJ2-1): GAGVSQTPSNKVTEKGKYVELRCDPISGHTALYWYRQSLGQGPEFLIYFQGTGAADDSGLPNDRFFAVRPEGSVSTLKIQRTERGDSAVYLCASSLMPSVERLGEQFFGPGTRLTVL.

The V gene is TRBV28, the J gene TRBJ1-1; D possibly corresponds to TRBD1 (5 bases). The CDR3 totals 13 residues. Germline-derived CDR1 and CDR2 are MDHEN and SYDVKM. The V and J ends lost 4 bases and 10 bases respectively, with 16 bases between them. The DNA for the CDR3 is TGTGCCAGCAGTTACGGGACTCATCGGGTAGCTTTCTTT. Protein product: CASSYGTHRVAFF.

This clone showed up many times. In DNA, the CDR3 is TGTGCCAGCAGTGCCAACCGGGACAGCGAGACCCAGTACTTC. Amino acid sequence: CASSANRDSETQYF. This chain links TRBV2 with TRBJ2-5; TRBD1 matches at 7 bases. V trimming: 4 bases; J trimming: 5 bases; junction bases outside the gene matches: 7. The CDR3 extends over 14 amino acids. Germline CDR1 SNHLY, CDR2 FYNNEI. Filled out from reference TRBV2 and TRBJ2-5, the complete variable domain reads EPEVTQTPSHQVTQMGQEVILRCVPISNHLYFYWYRQILGQKVEFLVSFYNNEISEKSEIFDDQFSVERPDGSNFTLKIRSTKLEDSAMYFCASSANRDSETQYFGPGTRLLVL.

This clone appeared many times. V is TRBV7-9 and J is TRBJ2-7; D is tentatively TRBD1 or TRBD2 (5 bases each). V was clipped by 3 bases and J by 0 bases, with 9 bases between them. CDR3 length: 14 residues. The germline CDR1 and CDR2 sequences are SEHNR and FQNEAQ (reference sequence). The CDR3: CASSFAGGSYEQYF. In nucleotides, the CDR3 is TGTGCCAGCAGCTTCGCTGGGGGCTCCTACGAGCAGTACTTC.